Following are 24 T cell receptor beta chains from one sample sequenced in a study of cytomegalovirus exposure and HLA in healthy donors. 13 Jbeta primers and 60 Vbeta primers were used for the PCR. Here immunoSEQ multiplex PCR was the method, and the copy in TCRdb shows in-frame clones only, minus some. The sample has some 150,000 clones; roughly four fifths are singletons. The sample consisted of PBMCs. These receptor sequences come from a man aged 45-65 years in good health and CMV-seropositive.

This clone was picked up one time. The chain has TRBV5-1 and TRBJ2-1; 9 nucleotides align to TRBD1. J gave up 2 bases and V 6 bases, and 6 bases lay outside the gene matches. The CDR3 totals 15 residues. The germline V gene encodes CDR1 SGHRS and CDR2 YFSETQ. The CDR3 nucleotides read TGCGCCAGCAATAAGGGGGACAGGGCCTACAATGAGCAGTTCTTC. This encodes CASNKGDRAYNEQFF.

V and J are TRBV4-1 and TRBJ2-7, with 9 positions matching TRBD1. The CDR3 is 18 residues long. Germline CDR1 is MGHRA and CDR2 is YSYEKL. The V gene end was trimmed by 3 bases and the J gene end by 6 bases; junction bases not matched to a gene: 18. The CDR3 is CASSQEPTGTGLVREQYF. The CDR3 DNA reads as TGCGCCAGCAGCCAGGAGCCCACCGGGACAGGGCTAGTCCGCGAGCAGTACTTC.

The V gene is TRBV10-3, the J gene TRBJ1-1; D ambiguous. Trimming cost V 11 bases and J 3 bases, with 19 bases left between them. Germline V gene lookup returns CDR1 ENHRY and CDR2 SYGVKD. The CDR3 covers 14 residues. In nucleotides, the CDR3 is TGTGCCGTTAAAGGAGAGGGCCCTTACACTGAAGCTTTCTTT. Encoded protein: CAVKGEGPYTEAFF.

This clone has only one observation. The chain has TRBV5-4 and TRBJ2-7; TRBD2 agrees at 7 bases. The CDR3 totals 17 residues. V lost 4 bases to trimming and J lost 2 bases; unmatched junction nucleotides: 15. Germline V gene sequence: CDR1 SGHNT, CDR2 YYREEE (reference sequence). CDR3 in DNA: TGTGCCAGCAGCATCTATGGGGCAGCGGGATTCACCTACGAGCAGTACTTC. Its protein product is CASSIYGAAGFTYEQYF. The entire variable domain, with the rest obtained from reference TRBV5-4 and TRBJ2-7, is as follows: ETGVTQSPTHLIKTRGQQVTLRCSSQSGHNTVSWYQQALGQGPQFIFQYYREEENGRGNFPPRFSGLQFPNYSSELNVNALELDDSALYLCASSIYGAAGFTYEQYFGPGTRLTVT.

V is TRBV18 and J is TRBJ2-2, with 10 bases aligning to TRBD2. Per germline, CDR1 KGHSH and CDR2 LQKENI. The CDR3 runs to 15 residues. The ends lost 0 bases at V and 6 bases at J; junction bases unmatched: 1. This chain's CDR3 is CASSPPSGRAGELFF. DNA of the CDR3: TGTGCCAGCTCACCACCGAGCGGGAGGGCCGGGGAGCTGTTTTTT.

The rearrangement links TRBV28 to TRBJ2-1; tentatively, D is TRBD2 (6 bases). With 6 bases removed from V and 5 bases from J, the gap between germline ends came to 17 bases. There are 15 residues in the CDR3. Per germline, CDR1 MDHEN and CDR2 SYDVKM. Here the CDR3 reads CASSMTGGTHNEQFF. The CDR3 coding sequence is TGTGCCAGCAGCATGACCGGAGGGACGCACAATGAGCAGTTCTTC.

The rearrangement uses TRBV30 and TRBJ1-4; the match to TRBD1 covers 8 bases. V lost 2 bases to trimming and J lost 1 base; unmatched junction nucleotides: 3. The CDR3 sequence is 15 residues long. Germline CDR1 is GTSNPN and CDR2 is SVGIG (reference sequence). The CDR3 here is CAWSPTGETNEKLFF. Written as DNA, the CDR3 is TGTGCCTGGAGTCCGACAGGGGAAACTAATGAAAAACTGTTTTTT.

In nucleotides, the CDR3 is TGTGCCAGCAGTCCTGTGGCGGGGTGGGGCTACACCTTC. Translating it yields CASSPVAGWGYTF. The chain combines TRBV9 with TRBJ1-2; no firm D call. Germline V lookup: CDR1 SGDLS, CDR2 YYNGEE. There are 13 residues in the CDR3. Trimming shortened V by 5 bases and J by 8 bases, and 16 bases separated the two germline ends.

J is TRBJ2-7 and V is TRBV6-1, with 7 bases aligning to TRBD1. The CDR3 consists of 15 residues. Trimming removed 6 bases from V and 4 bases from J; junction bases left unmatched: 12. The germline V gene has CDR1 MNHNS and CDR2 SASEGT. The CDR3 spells CASSSRQGGTYEQYF. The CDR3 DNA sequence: TGTGCCAGCAGCTCTAGACAGGGTGGAACTTACGAGCAGTACTTC.

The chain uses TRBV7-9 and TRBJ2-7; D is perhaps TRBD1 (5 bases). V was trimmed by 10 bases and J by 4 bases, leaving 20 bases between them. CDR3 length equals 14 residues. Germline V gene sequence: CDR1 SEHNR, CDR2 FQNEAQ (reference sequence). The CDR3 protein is CATDVGRGMYEQYF. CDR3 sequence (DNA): TGTGCCACCGACGTGGGGCGAGGAATGTACGAGCAGTACTTC.

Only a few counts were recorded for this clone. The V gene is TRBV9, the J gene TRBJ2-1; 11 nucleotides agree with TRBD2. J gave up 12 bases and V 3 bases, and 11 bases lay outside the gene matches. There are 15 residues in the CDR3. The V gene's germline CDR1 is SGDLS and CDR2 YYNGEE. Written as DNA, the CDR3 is TGTGCCAGCAGCGCGACTAGCGGGGACGGATCGGGGCAGTTCTTC. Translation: CASSATSGDGSGQFF.

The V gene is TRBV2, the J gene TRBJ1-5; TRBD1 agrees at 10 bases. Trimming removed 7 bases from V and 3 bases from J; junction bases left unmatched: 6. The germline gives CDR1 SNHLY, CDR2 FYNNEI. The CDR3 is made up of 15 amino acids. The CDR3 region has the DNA TGTGCCAGCACCCCGGACAGGGGGGCCAATCAGCCCCAGCATTTT. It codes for CASTPDRGANQPQHF. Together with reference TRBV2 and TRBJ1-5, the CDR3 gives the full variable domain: EPEVTQTPSHQVTQMGQEVILRCVPISNHLYFYWYRQILGQKVEFLVSFYNNEISEKSEIFDDQFSVERPDGSNFTLKIRSTKLEDSAMYFCASTPDRGANQPQHFGDGTRLSIL.

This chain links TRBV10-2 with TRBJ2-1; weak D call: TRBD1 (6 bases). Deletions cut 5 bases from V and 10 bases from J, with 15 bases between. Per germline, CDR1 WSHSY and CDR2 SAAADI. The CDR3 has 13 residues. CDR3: CASSSGALGEQFF. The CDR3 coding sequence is TGCGCCAGCAGTTCAGGGGCTCTAGGGGAGCAGTTCTTC.

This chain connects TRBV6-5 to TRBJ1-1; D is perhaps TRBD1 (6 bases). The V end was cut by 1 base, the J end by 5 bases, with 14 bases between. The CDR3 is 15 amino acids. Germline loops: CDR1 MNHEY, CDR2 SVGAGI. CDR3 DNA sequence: TGTGCCAGCAGTTACTGGATGACAGGAAGGACTGAAGCTTTCTTT. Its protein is CASSYWMTGRTEAFF.

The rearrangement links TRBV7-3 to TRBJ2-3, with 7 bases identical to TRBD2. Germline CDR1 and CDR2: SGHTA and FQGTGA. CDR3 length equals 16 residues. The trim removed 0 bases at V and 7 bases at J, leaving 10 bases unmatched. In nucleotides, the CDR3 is TGTGCCAGCAGCTTAACGGGTGGCGGGGGTATGAATACGCAGTATTTT. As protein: CASSLTGGGGMNTQYF.

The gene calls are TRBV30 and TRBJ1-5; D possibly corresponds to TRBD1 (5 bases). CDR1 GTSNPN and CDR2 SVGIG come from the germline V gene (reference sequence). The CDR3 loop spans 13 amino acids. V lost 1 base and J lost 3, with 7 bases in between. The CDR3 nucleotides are TGTGCCTGGAGTGGGACAAACAATCAGCCCCAGCATTTT. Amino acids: CAWSGTNNQPQHF.

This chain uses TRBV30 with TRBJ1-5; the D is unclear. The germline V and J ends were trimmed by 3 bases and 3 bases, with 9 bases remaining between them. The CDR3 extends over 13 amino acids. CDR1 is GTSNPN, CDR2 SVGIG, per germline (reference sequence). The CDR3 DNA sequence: TGTGCCTGGAGAGCACAGACCAATCAGCCCCAGCATTTT. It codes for CAWRAQTNQPQHF.

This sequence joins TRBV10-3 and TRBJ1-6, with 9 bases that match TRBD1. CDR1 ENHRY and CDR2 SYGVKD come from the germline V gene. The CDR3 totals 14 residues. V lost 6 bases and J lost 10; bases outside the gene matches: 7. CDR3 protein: CAISQDRGGSPLHF. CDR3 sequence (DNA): TGTGCCATCAGCCAGGACAGGGGCGGCTCACCCCTCCACTTT.

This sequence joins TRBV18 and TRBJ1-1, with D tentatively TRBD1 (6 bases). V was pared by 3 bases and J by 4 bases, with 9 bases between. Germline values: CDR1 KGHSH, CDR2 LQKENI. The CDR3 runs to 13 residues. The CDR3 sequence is CASSPDSLTEAFF. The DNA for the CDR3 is TGTGCCAGCTCACCGGACAGCCTCACTGAAGCTTTCTTT.

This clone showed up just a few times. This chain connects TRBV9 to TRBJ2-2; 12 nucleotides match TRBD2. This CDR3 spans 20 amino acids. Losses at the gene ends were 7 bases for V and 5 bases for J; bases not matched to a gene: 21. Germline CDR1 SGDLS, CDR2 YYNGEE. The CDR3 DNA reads TGTGCCAGCCCTACAATGGGACTAGCGGGCACGATCCACCCTACCGGGGAGCTGTTTTTT. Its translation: CASPTMGLAGTIHPTGELFF.

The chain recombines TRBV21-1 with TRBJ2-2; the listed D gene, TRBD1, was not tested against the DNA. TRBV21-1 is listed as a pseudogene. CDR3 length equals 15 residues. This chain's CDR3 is CASSKGDRRSGELFF. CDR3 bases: TGTGCCAGCAGCAAAGGGGACAGGAGGTCCGGGGAGCTGTTTTTT.

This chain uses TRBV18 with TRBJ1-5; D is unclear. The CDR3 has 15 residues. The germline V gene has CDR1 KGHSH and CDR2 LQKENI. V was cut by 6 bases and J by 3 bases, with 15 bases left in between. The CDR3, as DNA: TGTGCCAGCTCCGCCTTGATCGGACTCAATCAGCCCCAGCATTTT. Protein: CASSALIGLNQPQHF.

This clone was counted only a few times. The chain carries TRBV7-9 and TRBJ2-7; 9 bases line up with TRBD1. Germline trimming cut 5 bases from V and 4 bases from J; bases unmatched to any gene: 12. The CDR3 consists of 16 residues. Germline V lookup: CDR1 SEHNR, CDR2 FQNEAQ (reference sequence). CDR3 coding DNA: TGTGCCAGCAGCAATAGTCCCGGGACAGGGCAGTACGAGCAGTACTTC. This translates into CASSNSPGTGQYEQYF.

CDR3 region: CASITGGPGANYGYTF. Written as DNA, the CDR3 is TGTGCCAGCATTACAGGGGGCCCCGGAGCTAACTATGGCTACACCTTC. The rearrangement uses TRBV5-5 and TRBJ1-2; TRBD1 agrees at 9 bases. CDR3 length: 16 amino acids. The V segment lost 6 bases and the J segment 0 bases; nucleotides outside the gene matches: 9. Looked up from germline, CDR1 is SGHKS and CDR2 is YYEKEE (reference sequence). Full variable domain (missing parts from reference TRBV5-5 and TRBJ1-2): DAGVTQSPTHLIKTRGQQVTLRCSPISGHKSVSWYQQVLGQGPQFIFQYYEKEERGRGNFPDRFSARQFPNYSSELNVNALLLGDSALYLCASITGGPGANYGYTFGSGTRLTVV.